Following are 20 T cell receptor beta chains from one sample sequenced in a study of blood T cell repertoires in COVID-19. The repertoire was sequenced with immunoSEQ multiplex PCR; TCRdb's copy has only in-frame clones and lacks some. The sample carries roughly 260,000 clones, around 87% recorded once. The sequenced sample was peripheral blood. Source of these receptors: a woman aged 45-65 years with acute or convalescent COVID-19.

The rearrangement uses TRBV4-3 and TRBJ2-2, with 10 bases that match TRBD1. Germline CDR1 reads LGHNA; CDR2 reads YSLEER. CDR3 size: 15 residues. With 3 bases clipped from V and 6 bases from J, the junction kept 4 bases outside the gene matches. CDR3 protein: CASSHGTGVSGELFF. In DNA, the CDR3 is TGCGCCAGCAGCCATGGGACAGGGGTGTCCGGGGAGCTGTTTTTT.

V and J are TRBV5-1 and TRBJ1-4; D is undetermined. This CDR3 is built from 16 residues. Per the germline V gene, CDR1 is SGHRS and CDR2 is YFSETQ. Trimming took off 3 bases at V and 4 bases at J, with 16 bases between the two ends. The CDR3 here is CASSSTGLALNEKLFF. The CDR3 DNA reads TGCGCCAGCAGCTCCACTGGATTAGCCCTTAATGAAAAACTGTTTTTT.

CDR3 loop: CAISGVGPSYEQYF. Here the CDR3 DNA reads TGTGCCATCAGTGGGGTCGGCCCTAGCTACGAGCAGTACTTC. The chain links TRBV10-3 to TRBJ2-7; D call uncertain. The CDR3 runs 14 residues. V gave up 4 bases and J gave up 3 bases, with 13 bases separating them. The germline gives CDR1 ENHRY, CDR2 SYGVKD.

V usage is TRBV7-3 and J usage is TRBJ2-7; 12 bases match TRBD2. Germline V gives CDR1 SGHTA, CDR2 FQGTGA. The CDR3 covers 15 residues. The ends lost 5 bases at V and 0 bases at J; junction bases unmatched: 2. CDR3 in DNA: TGTGCCAGCAGCCCGGGACTAGCGGGCTCCTACGAGCAGTACTTC. Protein sequence: CASSPGLAGSYEQYF.

The chain recombines TRBV4-1 with TRBJ2-7, with 7 bases identical to TRBD1. Trimming at V came to 4 bases and at J to 3 bases, leaving 6 bases not matched to a gene. The CDR3 extends over 14 amino acids. The V gene's germline CDR1 is MGHRA and CDR2 YSYEKL. CDR3 in amino acids: CASSPGTDHYEQYF. In DNA form, the CDR3 reads TGCGCCAGCAGCCCAGGGACAGATCACTACGAGCAGTACTTC.

The chain recombines TRBV11-2 with TRBJ2-7; D might be TRBD1 (5 bases). Germline lookup yields CDR1 SGHAT and CDR2 FQNNGV. This CDR3 comprises 17 residues. Trimming left V 1 base short and J 4 bases short, with 20 bases between. The CDR3 bases are TGTGCCAGCAGCTTAGGAGACAGTTTCTATAGCTCTTACGAGCAGTACTTC. Translated: CASSLGDSFYSSYEQYF.

The chain is built from TRBV28 and TRBJ1-2; 8 bases fit TRBD1. The J segment lost 1 base and the V segment lost 8 bases, leaving 6 bases of the junction unmatched. CDR3 size: 14 residues. In germline, CDR1 is MDHEN, CDR2 SYDVKM. In DNA, the CDR3 is TGTGCCAGCCAAACAGGGGGTTTTAACTATGGCTACACCTTC. It encodes CASQTGGFNYGYTF.

V is TRBV3-1 (or the pseudogene TRBV3-2) and J is TRBJ2-7; tentatively, D is TRBD1 (5 bases). The germline gives CDR1 LGHDT, CDR2 YNNKEL (reference sequence). Trimming shortened V by 3 bases and J by 5 bases, and 17 bases separated the two germline ends. CDR3 size: 15 residues. CDR3 nucleotides: TGTGCCAGCAGCCACCCCCGGGCAGGGATCAACGAGCAGTACTTC. Translating it yields CASSHPRAGINEQYF.

This clone turned up a few times. The chain couples TRBV29-1 to TRBJ1-1; D perhaps matches TRBD1 (6 bases). Germline lookup yields CDR1 SQVTM and CDR2 ANQGSEA. V was shortened by 8 bases and J by 1 base, with 14 bases between the two germline ends. This CDR3 is built from 13 residues. As DNA, the CDR3 is TGCAGCTTCGTGCGGGGGCCGAACACTGAAGCTTTCTTT. It specifies CSFVRGPNTEAFF.

This chain joins TRBV27 and TRBJ1-1, with D uncertain. Trimming stripped 6 bases from V and 1 base from J, with 9 bases between. Germline V gene data show CDR1 as MNHEY and CDR2 as SMNVEV (reference sequence). This CDR3 is 13 amino acids long. In nucleotides, the CDR3 is TGTGCCAGCAGCGGGGAGACGAACACTGAAGCTTTCTTT. Its translation: CASSGETNTEAFF.

The table lists this clone with many counts. V and J are TRBV5-1 and TRBJ1-1; D unclear. CDR1 and CDR2 (germline): SGHRS, YFSETQ. Between the trimmed V and J ends, which lost 0 bases and 11 bases, there was a span of 17 bases. This CDR3 contains 14 residues. The chain's CDR3 is CASSLEVLSGGAFF. CDR3 bases: TGCGCCAGCAGCTTGGAGGTCCTCTCAGGAGGGGCTTTCTTT.

V gene TRBV5-4 combines with J gene TRBJ1-4; 8 bases map to TRBD1. Germline lookup yields CDR1 SGHNT and CDR2 YYREEE (reference sequence). The CDR3 is 14 amino acids. The V and J ends lost 5 bases and 3 bases, in that order; junction bases with no gene match: 3. The CDR3 protein is CASSKGQANEKLFF. The CDR3 nucleotides are TGTGCCAGCAGTAAGGGACAGGCTAATGAAAAACTGTTTTTT.

This chain's CDR3 is CASRTGTGGGYGYTF. DNA of the CDR3: TGTGCCAGTAGGACCGGGACAGGGGGCGGCTATGGCTACACCTTC. V and J are TRBV19 and TRBJ1-2; 12 bases align to TRBD1. CDR1 LNHDA and CDR2 SQIVND come from the germline V gene (reference sequence). The CDR3 runs 15 residues. The trim removed 6 bases at V and 4 bases at J, leaving 6 bases unmatched.

V and J are TRBV5-1 and TRBJ2-3; D may be TRBD1 (5 bases). The CDR3 covers 14 residues. V gave up 4 bases and J gave up 2 bases, with 11 bases separating them. CDR1 and CDR2 (germline): SGHRS, YFSETQ. In DNA form, the CDR3 reads TGCGCCAGCAGCCCCGGACAAACCACAGATACGCAGTATTTT. Amino acid sequence: CASSPGQTTDTQYF.

The rearrangement links TRBV28 to TRBJ1-1, with unresolved D. V lost 5 bases and J 10 bases, leaving 20 bases between the germline ends. Germline V gene sequence: CDR1 MDHEN, CDR2 SYDVKM. The CDR3 runs 14 residues. As DNA, the CDR3 is TGTGCCAGCAGTCCCCCCGGTTGGGCCTCCCGAGCTTTCTTT. It codes for CASSPPGWASRAFF.

The chain recombines TRBV11-2 with TRBJ2-3; D perhaps matches TRBD2 (5 bases). Germline CDR1 reads SGHAT; CDR2 reads FQNNGV. V lost 5 bases to trimming and J lost 4 bases, with 13 bases between them. There are 14 residues in the CDR3. The chain's CDR3 is CASSGRPGADTQYF. CDR3 in DNA: TGTGCCAGCAGCGGTCGGCCCGGGGCAGATACGCAGTATTTT.

The chain joins TRBV28 to TRBJ2-7; possibly TRBD2 for D (5 bases). The length of the CDR3 is 15 residues. Trimming removed 2 bases at V and 0 bases at J, with 11 bases between. The germline gives CDR1 MDHEN, CDR2 SYDVKM. The CDR3 region has the DNA TGTGCCAGCAGTTTAGCGGAGGCCAGCTCCTACGAGCAGTACTTC. It encodes CASSLAEASSYEQYF. Complete variable domain (other parts from reference TRBV28 and TRBJ2-7): DVKVTQSSRYLVKRTGEKVFLECVQDMDHENMFWYRQDPGLGLRLIYFSYDVKMKEKGDIPEGYSVSREKKERFSLILESASTNQTSMYLCASSLAEASSYEQYFGPGTRLTVT.

V gene TRBV11-1 combines with J gene TRBJ2-1, with D maybe TRBD1 (7 bases). The CDR3 spans 14 residues. Trimming took off 6 bases at V and 6 bases at J, with 15 bases between the two ends. Germline loops: CDR1 SGHAT, CDR2 FQDESV (reference sequence). CDR3 in DNA: TGTGCCAGCAGACCGAACAGGGGAGGCAATGAGCAGTTCTTC. It specifies CASRPNRGGNEQFF.

J is TRBJ1-1 and V is TRBV21-1; the table calls TRBD1, which could not be checked here. TRBV21-1 is noted as a pseudogene. This CDR3 contains 16 residues. The CDR3 reads CASSKGKRQGHTEAFF. The DNA for the CDR3 is TGTGCCAGCAGCAAAGGTAAGAGACAGGGCCACACTGAAGCTTTCTTT.

The chain recombines TRBV23-1 with TRBJ2-4; unclear D gene. TRBV23-1 is classed as an ORF, of uncertain function. V was clipped by 8 bases and J by 7 bases, with 30 bases between them. The CDR3 consists of 18 residues. CDR3 residues: CASSCLDIRPTALNIQYF. CDR3 coding DNA: TGCGCCAGCTCCTGCCTCGACATAAGACCTACCGCCCTTAACATTCAGTACTTC.